A single sample gave rise to the 16 T cell receptor beta chains below, sequenced in a study of brain T cells in children with intractable seizures. Sequenced by immunoSEQ multiplex PCR; TCRdb stores in-frame clones only, minus some. The sample includes about 20,000 clones, approximately 94% of them seen just once. Sequencing was performed on peripheral blood, taken at surgery. These receptors originate from a boy aged 5-17 years with focal cortical dysplasia and intractable seizures.

V gene TRBV6-4 combines with J gene TRBJ2-2, with D possibly TRBD1 on 5 matching bases. Trimming pared 2 bases from V and 5 bases from J, leaving 9 bases between. The germline CDR1 and CDR2 sequences are MRHNA and SNTAGT. CDR3 length: 14 amino acids. CDR3 sequence (DNA): TGTGCCAGCAGTGACAGGGGTGATACCGGGGAGCTGTTTTTT. Amino acids: CASSDRGDTGELFF.

This chain links TRBV19 with TRBJ2-2; D is undetermined. The CDR3 consists of 16 residues. CDR1 and CDR2 from the germline V gene are LNHDA and SQIVND (reference sequence). V was shortened by 5 bases and J by 6 bases, with 19 bases between the two germline ends. Here the CDR3 reads CASSQSSSWMPGELFF. The CDR3 DNA is TGTGCCAGTAGTCAAAGCTCTTCCTGGATGCCCGGGGAGCTGTTTTTT.

The J gene is TRBJ2-3, the V gene TRBV19, with TRBD2 matching 11 bases. The CDR3 is made up of 16 amino acids. Germline V gene data show CDR1 as LNHDA and CDR2 as SQIVND (reference sequence). The J segment lost 0 bases and the V segment lost 2 bases, leaving 1 base of the junction unmatched. As DNA, the CDR3 is TGTGCCAGTAGTATAACTAGCGGGGGAAGCACAGATACGCAGTATTTT. Its protein product is CASSITSGGSTDTQYF.

The chain recombines TRBV13 with TRBJ2-4, with D maybe TRBD2 (6 bases). Germline V gene data show CDR1 as PRHDT and CDR2 as FYEKMQ (reference sequence). The CDR3 length is 16 residues. With 4 bases removed from V and 0 bases from J, the gap between germline ends came to 13 bases. CDR3 in DNA: TGTGCCAGCAGCTCTCGGGACTCGTTAGCCAAAAACATTCAGTACTTC. Its translation is CASSSRDSLAKNIQYF.

This clone was seen once. The gene calls are TRBV7-3 and TRBJ2-2, with 8 bases fitting TRBD1. V dropped 3 bases and J dropped 1; count of bases not matched to a gene: 1. This CDR3 has 15 amino acids. CDR1 is SGHTA and CDR2 is FQGTGA in the germline V gene. Written as DNA, the CDR3 is TGTGCCAGCAGCTTCAGGGGGCGGAACACCGGGGAGCTGTTTTTT. This codes for CASSFRGRNTGELFF.

The V gene is TRBV7-9, the J gene TRBJ2-7, with D perhaps TRBD1 (6 bases). V was cut by 5 bases and J by 0 bases, with 14 bases left in between. This CDR3 is built from 15 residues. Germline V CDR1 and CDR2: SEHNR, FQNEAQ (reference sequence). Written as DNA, the CDR3 is TGTGCCAGCAGCACCAAGACAGGACTCTCCTACGAGCAGTACTTC. Translated: CASSTKTGLSYEQYF.

The J gene is TRBJ2-3, the V gene TRBV5-1; D uncertain. The CDR3 spans 14 residues. The ends were cut back, 0 bases at V and 0 bases at J, with 5 bases in the middle. Germline values: CDR1 SGHRS, CDR2 YFSETQ. This chain's CDR3 is CASSLEQSTDTQYF. The CDR3 nucleotides are TGCGCCAGCAGCTTGGAACAGAGCACAGATACGCAGTATTTT.

V gene TRBV5-6 combines with J gene TRBJ2-7, with D perhaps TRBD1 (6 bases). The length of the CDR3 is 15 residues. Looked up from germline, CDR1 is SGHDT and CDR2 is YYEEEE. Trimming took 0 bases from V and 0 from J, leaving 10 bases between them. CDR3 in amino acids: CASSLVGTSSYEQYV. DNA of the CDR3: TGTGCCAGCAGCTTGGTTGGGACAAGCTCCTACGAGCAGTACGTC.

V and J are TRBV12-2 and TRBJ1-2; TRBD1 was called by the table and not checked on the DNA. TRBV12-2 is termed a pseudogene. This CDR3 is 16 amino acids long. The CDR3 DNA reads as TGTGCAAGTCGCTTAGCGCCCGGACAGGAGAACTATGGCTACACCTTC. This encodes CASRLAPGQENYGYTF.

The genes are TRBV5-1 and TRBJ2-1; D perhaps matches TRBD2 (6 bases). This CDR3 comprises 16 residues. Per germline, CDR1 SGHRS and CDR2 YFSETQ. V was pared by 3 bases and J by 7 bases, with 20 bases between. The chain's CDR3 is CASSSLPGEGSNEQFF. CDR3 in DNA: TGCGCCAGCAGCTCTCTTCCGGGAGAAGGGTCAAATGAGCAGTTCTTC.

This clone appeared a single time. The genes are TRBV27 and TRBJ1-2; D unresolved. Per the germline V gene, CDR1 is MNHEY and CDR2 is SMNVEV (reference sequence). The CDR3 runs to 13 residues. V was shortened by 2 bases and J by 2 bases, with 6 bases between the two germline ends. The CDR3 DNA reads TGTGCCAGCAGTTTACGGGTAAACTATGGCTACACCTTC. Its translation is CASSLRVNYGYTF.

The V gene is TRBV12-5, the J gene TRBJ2-1; TRBD2 agrees at 11 bases. Germline CDR1 LGHNT, CDR2 FRNRAP. The CDR3 is 16 residues long. Losses at the gene ends were 0 bases for V and 8 bases for J; bases not matched to a gene: 6. CDR3 region: CASGLVISGGADEQFF. The CDR3 region has the DNA TGTGCTAGTGGTTTGGTAATTAGCGGGGGGGCCGATGAGCAGTTCTTC.

The chain couples TRBV10-3 to TRBJ2-7, with D maybe TRBD1 (6 bases). V was cut by 1 base and J by 2 bases, with 9 bases left in between. The germline CDR1 and CDR2 sequences are ENHRY and SYGVKD. The CDR3 spans 14 residues. The CDR3 is CAISEWDTAYEQYF. Here the CDR3 DNA reads TGTGCCATCAGTGAGTGGGACACCGCCTACGAGCAGTACTTC.

DNA of the CDR3: TGTGCCAGCAGCCCCACGGGGGACACCGGGGAGCTGTTTTTT. Protein: CASSPTGDTGELFF. This chain connects TRBV6-4 to TRBJ2-2; TRBD2 might be the D (6 bases). Trimming removed 6 bases from V and 3 bases from J, with 11 bases in between. Looked up from germline, CDR1 is MRHNA and CDR2 is SNTAGT. CDR3 length: 14 residues.

The sample holds a few counts of this clone. The chain recombines TRBV19 with TRBJ1-1; no definite D call. The CDR3 is made up of 12 amino acids. The V gene lost 3 bases and the J gene lost 6 bases, with 8 bases spanning the gap. Germline V gene data show CDR1 as LNHDA and CDR2 as SQIVND (reference sequence). CDR3 amino acids: CASSIPGPEAFF. CDR3 coding DNA: TGTGCCAGTAGTATCCCGGGTCCTGAAGCTTTCTTT. The whole variable domain, filled in from reference TRBV19 and TRBJ1-1, reads DGGITQSPKYLFRKEGQNVTLSCEQNLNHDAMYWYRQDPGQGLRLIYYSQIVNDFQKGDIAEGYSVSREKKESFPLTVTSAQKNPTAFYLCASSIPGPEAFFGQGTRLTVV.

The V call is TRBV5-4, the J call TRBJ2-1; 10 bases map to TRBD2. The ends lost 6 bases at V and 4 bases at J; junction bases unmatched: 13. Looked up from germline, CDR1 is SGHNT and CDR2 is YYREEE (reference sequence). This CDR3 has 17 residues. DNA of the CDR3: TGTGCCAGCAACTACGAACCGGGACTAGCGAGTTACAATGAGCAGTTCTTC. This translates into CASNYEPGLASYNEQFF.